This T cell receptor (beta chain) was sequenced during a study of blood T cell repertoires in COVID-19. Study-level background: Italy, Spain and the United States were the sources of the convalescent and acute COVID-19 samples.

This clone is a singleton in its sample. Profiling relied on immunoSEQ multiplex PCR, and the TCRdb table lists in-frame clones only, not all of them. The sample yields fewer than 450,000 clones, around 89% seen once. The CDR3 sequence is 15 residues long. Trimming took 1 base from V and 2 from J; bases not matched to a gene: 2. The V gene's germline CDR1 is MDHEN and CDR2 SYDVKM. Sequenced input: peripheral blood. This sequence was found in a woman aged 45-65 years with COVID-19, enrolled during active disease. The J gene is TRBJ1-5, the V gene TRBV28; 7 positions agree with TRBD1. As DNA, the CDR3 is TGTGCCAGCAGTTTATTCGGACAGGGCAATCAGCCCCAGCATTTT. Amino acid sequence: CASSLFGQGNQPQHF.